This T cell receptor beta chain was retrieved from a study of cytomegalovirus exposure and HLA in healthy donors. In germline, CDR1 is SGDLS, CDR2 YYNGEE. Trimming at V came to 0 bases and at J to 4 bases, leaving 7 bases not matched to a gene. This CDR3 has 17 residues. PCR involved 60 Vbeta and 13 Jbeta primers. In the original processing: Counted up in a later analysis, unique TCR beta chains came to roughly 80 million, with roughly 11 million shared. Using immunoSEQ multiplex PCR, the repertoire was profiled, and TCRdb retains in-frame clones only, with some absent. V, J and clone size derive from that table, while D and trimming were established from the DNA sequence. The profile shows some 150,000 clones, about 72% of them singletons. Each donor's status was that of a healthy bone marrow donor.

The chain recombines TRBV9 with TRBJ2-5; 12 bases match TRBD1. Specimen: PBMCs. The receptor was derived from a human donor in good health. The CDR3 DNA reads as TGTGCCAGCAGCGTAGGTAGGGGGACAGGGGGCAGAGAGACCCAGTACTTC. It encodes CASSVGRGTGGRETQYF.